This T cell receptor beta chain originates from a study of blood T cell repertoires in COVID-19. Whole-study context: Sites in the United States, Italy and Spain provided acute and convalescent COVID-19 samples.

Trimming pared 3 bases from V and 4 bases from J, leaving 10 bases between. Germline lookup yields CDR1 MNHNS and CDR2 SASEGT. The CDR3 runs to 14 residues. Sequenced by immunoSEQ multiplex PCR; TCRdb stores in-frame clones only, minus some. Of roughly 250,000 clones listed, around 86% are singletons. Those enrolled, adults aged roughly 18 to 89 years, came from roughly 22 US areas. This chain uses TRBV6-1 with TRBJ1-5; no firm D call. This receptor was identified in a woman in her forties with acute COVID-19. Specimen: PBMCs or T cells enriched from blood (not recorded which). Written as DNA, the CDR3 is TGTGCCAGCAGTGACCCAGGCGAAAATCAGCCCCAGCATTTT. The encoded protein is CASSDPGENQPQHF.